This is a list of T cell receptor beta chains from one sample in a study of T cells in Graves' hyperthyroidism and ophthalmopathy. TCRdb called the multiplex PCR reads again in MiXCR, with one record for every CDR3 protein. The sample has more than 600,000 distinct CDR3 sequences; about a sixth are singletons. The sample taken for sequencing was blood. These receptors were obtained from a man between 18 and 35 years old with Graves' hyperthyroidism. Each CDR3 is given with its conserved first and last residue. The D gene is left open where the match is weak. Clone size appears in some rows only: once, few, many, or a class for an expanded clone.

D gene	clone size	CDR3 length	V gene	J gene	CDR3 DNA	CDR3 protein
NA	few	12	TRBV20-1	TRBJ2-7	TGCAGTGCTAGGAACCAGGGGTACGAGCAGTACTTC	CSARNQGYEQYF
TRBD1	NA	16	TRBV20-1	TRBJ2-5	TGCAGCGTTGGTCACACAGGGGGCAGGATACAAGAGACCCAGTACTTC	CSVGHTGGRIQETQYF
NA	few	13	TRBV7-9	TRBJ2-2	TGTGCCAGCAGCGCGCCTTATGGCGGGGAGCTGTTTTTT	CASSAPYGGELFF
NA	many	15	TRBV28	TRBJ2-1	TGTGCCAGCAGTTTTCCAGGACTTTCCTACAATGAGCAGTTCTTC	CASSFPGLSYNEQFF
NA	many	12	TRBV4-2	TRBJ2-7	TGTGCCAGCAGCCAAGACACCTACGAGCAGTACTTC	CASSQDTYEQYF
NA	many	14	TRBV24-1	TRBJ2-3	TGTGCCACCAGTGATTTGGACAGCACAGATACGCAGTATTTT	CATSDLDSTDTQYF
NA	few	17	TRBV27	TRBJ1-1	TGTGCCAGCAGTTTACGCCCCTCGACAGGTTGGAACACTGAAGCTTTCTTT	CASSLRPSTGWNTEAFF
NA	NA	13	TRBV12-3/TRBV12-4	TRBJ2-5	TGTGCCAGCAGTTTTTGGGAAGGGGAGACCCAGTACTTC	CASSFWEGETQYF
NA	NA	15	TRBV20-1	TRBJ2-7	TGCAGTGCTAGAGATGACCCCGCGGCGTCCTACGAGCAGTACTTC	CSARDDPAASYEQYF
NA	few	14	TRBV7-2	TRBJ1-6	TGTGCCAGCAGCGCCGTCGGAGGAAATTCACCCCTCCACTTT	CASSAVGGNSPLHF
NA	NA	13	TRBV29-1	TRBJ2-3	TGCAGCGTTCTTAAGCTAAGCACAGATACGCAGTATTTT	CSVLKLSTDTQYF
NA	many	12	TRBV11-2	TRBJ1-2	TGTGCCAGCAGCCACGGGGACTATGATTTCACCTTC	CASSHGDYDFTF
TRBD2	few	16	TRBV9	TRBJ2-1	TGTGCCAGCAGCGTAGGGTCTAGCGGACACTACAATGAGCAGTTCTTC	CASSVGSSGHYNEQFF
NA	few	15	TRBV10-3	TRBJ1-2	TGTGCCATCAGTGAGAGGGGATCGATTGTCGGCGGCTACACCTTC	CAISERGSIVGGYTF
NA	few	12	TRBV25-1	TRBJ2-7	TGTGCCAGCAGTGAAACATTTCACGAGCAGTACTTC	CASSETFHEQYF
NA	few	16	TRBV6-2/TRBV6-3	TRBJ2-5	TGTGCCAGCAGTTACTCCCTCGAGGGAGAGAGAGAGACCCAGTACTTC	CASSYSLEGERETQYF
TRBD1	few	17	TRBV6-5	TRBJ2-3	TGTGCCAGCAGTTACTCGCAGAGGGGGCGAGGCACAGATACGCAGTATTTT	CASSYSQRGRGTDTQYF
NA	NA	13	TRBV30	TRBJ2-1	TGTGCCTGGAGTGTAGAGGGAGTCCATGAGCAGTTCTTC	CAWSVEGVHEQFF
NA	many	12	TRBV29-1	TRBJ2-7	TGCAGCGTTGAGGCAGCAACCTACGAGCAGTACTTC	CSVEAATYEQYF
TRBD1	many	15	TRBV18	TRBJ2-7	TGTGCCAGCTCACCAGGGGACAGGGGGCTTTACGAGCAGTACTTC	CASSPGDRGLYEQYF
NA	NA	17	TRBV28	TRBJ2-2	TGTGCCAGCAGCCGTCACGAGGCCGCTTCGAACACCGGGGAGCTGTTTTTT	CASSRHEAASNTGELFF
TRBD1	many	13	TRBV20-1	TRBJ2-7	TGCAGTGCTCAGACAGGGACCCTTAACGAGCAGTACTTC	CSAQTGTLNEQYF
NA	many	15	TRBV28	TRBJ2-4	TGTGCCAGCACGGAGGGGGGTGAACTTAAAAACATTCAGTACTTC	CASTEGGELKNIQYF
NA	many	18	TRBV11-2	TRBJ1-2	TGTGCCAGCAGCTTAGAAGCTGGCAGGGAGTTAGCAGTGAGTGGCTACACCTTC	CASSLEAGRELAVSGYTF
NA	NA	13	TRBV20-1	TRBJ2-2	TGCAGTGCTAGTGGCCCAAATGGCGGGGAGCTGTTTTTT	CSASGPNGGELFF
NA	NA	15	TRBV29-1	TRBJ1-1	TGCAGCGTCCGGACCCTTTTTACAGAGAACACTGGAGCTTTCTTT	CSVRTLFTENTGAFF